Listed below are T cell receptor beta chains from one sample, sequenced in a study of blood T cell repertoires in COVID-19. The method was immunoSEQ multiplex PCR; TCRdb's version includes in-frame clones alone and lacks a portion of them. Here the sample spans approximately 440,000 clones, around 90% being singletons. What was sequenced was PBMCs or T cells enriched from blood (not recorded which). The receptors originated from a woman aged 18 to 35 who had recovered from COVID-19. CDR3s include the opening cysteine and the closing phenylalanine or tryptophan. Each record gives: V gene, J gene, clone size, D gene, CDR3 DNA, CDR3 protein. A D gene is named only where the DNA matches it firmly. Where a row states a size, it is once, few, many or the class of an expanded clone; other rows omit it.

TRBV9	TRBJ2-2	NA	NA	TGTGCCAGCAGCGTAAAGGGGTCCCTGGGTGCCGGGGAGCTGTTTTTT	CASSVKGSLGAGELFF
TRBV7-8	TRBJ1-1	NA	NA	TGTGCCAGCAGCCCCCCCAGGGCTGAAGCTTTCTTT	CASSPPRAEAFF
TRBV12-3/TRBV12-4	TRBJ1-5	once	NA	TGTGCCAGCAGCCAGGGAGGTAATCAGCCCCAGCATTTT	CASSQGGNQPQHF
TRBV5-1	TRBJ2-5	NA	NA	TGCGCCAGCAGCTTGGTCGCAGGGGGGTACCAAGAGACCCAGTACTTC	CASSLVAGGYQETQYF
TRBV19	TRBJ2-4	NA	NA	TGTGCCAGTAGTCCTCGATGGGGCCTTGCTCTAGCCAAAAACATTCAGTACTTC	CASSPRWGLALAKNIQYF
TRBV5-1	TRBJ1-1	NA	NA	TGCGCCAGCAGCTTGTTAACAGGGCTGAACACTGAAGCTTTCTTT	CASSLLTGLNTEAFF
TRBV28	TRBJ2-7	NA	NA	TGTGCCAGCAGTTCGCAGGGGTCCTACTCCTACGAGCAGTACTTC	CASSSQGSYSYEQYF
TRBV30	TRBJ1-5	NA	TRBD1	TGTGCCTGGGGGAGCGACAGGGAAGGGGCCCAGCATTTT	CAWGSDREGAQHF
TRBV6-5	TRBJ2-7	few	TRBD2	TGTGCCAGCAGTCGTTCAGCGGGGGAGTACTACGAGCAGTACTTC	CASSRSAGEYYEQYF
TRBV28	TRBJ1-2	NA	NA	TGTGCCAGCAGTTTAGGGCAGCTCTATGGCTACACCTTC	CASSLGQLYGYTF
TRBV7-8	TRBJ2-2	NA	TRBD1	TGTGCCAGCAGCTTAGCTTATTCGCGGACAGGGGGAAGGGCCGGGGAGCTGTTTTTT	CASSLAYSRTGGRAGELFF
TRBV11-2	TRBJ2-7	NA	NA	TGTGCCAGCAGTTCTGCTCCGACGAGGGAGCAGTACTTC	CASSSAPTREQYF
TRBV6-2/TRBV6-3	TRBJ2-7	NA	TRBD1	TGTGCCAGCAGTTGGACAGGGGGCTACGAGCAGTACTTC	CASSWTGGYEQYF
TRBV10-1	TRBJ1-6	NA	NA	TGCGCCAGCAGTGACGGGGGTTTGGGAGATTCACCCCTCCACTTT	CASSDGGLGDSPLHF
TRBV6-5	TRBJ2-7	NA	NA	TGTGCCAGCAGGCCGCCGGGACATCCCGAGCAGTACTTC	CASRPPGHPEQYF
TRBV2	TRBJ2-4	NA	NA	TGTGCCAGCAGTGAGGGAGGGGGGGCCAAAAACATTCAGTACTTC	CASSEGGGAKNIQYF
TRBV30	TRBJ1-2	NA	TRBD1	TGTGCCTGGGCCGGGACAGGGGAAGCCTACACCTTC	CAWAGTGEAYTF
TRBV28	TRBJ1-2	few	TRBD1	TGTGCCAGCCGGACAGGGGATTATGGCTACACCTTC	CASRTGDYGYTF
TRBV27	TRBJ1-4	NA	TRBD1	TGTGCCAGCAGTTCAGTAGGGGGCTCTGAAAAACTGTTTTTT	CASSSVGGSEKLFF
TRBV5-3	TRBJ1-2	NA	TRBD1	TGTGCCAGGAGGACGAGCAGTGTAGGGGGCGGCTACACCTTC	CARRTSSVGGGYTF
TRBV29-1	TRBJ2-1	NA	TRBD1	TGCAGCGTAGCAGGACAGGGGTTGAGTGAGCAGTTCTTC	CSVAGQGLSEQFF
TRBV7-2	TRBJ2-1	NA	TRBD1	TGTGCCAGCAGCTTAGTCCCCGGGACAGGGGTGATGAATGAGCAGTTCTTC	CASSLVPGTGVMNEQFF
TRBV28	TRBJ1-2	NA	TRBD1	TGTGCCAGCAGTTTAGGAGGGGGCTGGGGCTATGGCTACACCTTC	CASSLGGGWGYGYTF
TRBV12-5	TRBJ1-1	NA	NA	TGTGCTAGTGGTTTGGGTACAGGGGAAGCTTTCTTT	CASGLGTGEAFF
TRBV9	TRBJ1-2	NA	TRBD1	TGTGCCAGCAGCGGCCTGACAGGGCCTGGCTACACCTTC	CASSGLTGPGYTF
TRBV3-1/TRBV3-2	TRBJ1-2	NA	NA	TGTGCCAGCAGCCAAGTAGGGGCCTCTCGGAGTCCTTATGGCTACACCTTC	CASSQVGASRSPYGYTF